These 17 T cell receptor beta chains were sequenced from one sample in a study of cytomegalovirus exposure and HLA in healthy donors. The PCR used 60 Vbeta and 13 Jbeta primers. The table came from immunoSEQ multiplex PCR; TCRdb's copy has only in-frame clones and leaves some out. The sample lists over 70,000 clones, approximately 67% seen once, with 7.5% to 9% in the top ten. Sequencing was done on a sample of PBMCs. These receptors were obtained from a man aged 35 to 55 in good health and CMV-seropositive.

This sequence joins TRBV28 and TRBJ1-3; possibly TRBD1 for D (5 bases). With 6 bases removed from V and 0 bases from J, the gap between germline ends came to 15 bases. The CDR3 extends over 16 amino acids. The germline CDR1 and CDR2 sequences are MDHEN and SYDVKM. Written as DNA, the CDR3 is TGTGCCAGCAGGGGAGGGGAATTTAGCTCTGGAAACACCATATATTTT. Its protein is CASRGGEFSSGNTIYF.

The rearrangement joins TRBV7-2 to TRBJ2-7; 8 bases fit TRBD1. This CDR3 has 15 amino acids. Germline assignment: CDR1 SGHTA and CDR2 FQGNSA. Losses at the gene ends were 4 bases for V and 4 bases for J; bases not matched to a gene: 9. The CDR3 loop reads CASSSLGQGGYEQYF. The CDR3 nucleotides are TGTGCCAGCAGCTCCCTCGGACAGGGCGGGTACGAGCAGTACTTC. The entire variable domain, with the rest obtained from reference TRBV7-2 and TRBJ2-7, is as follows: GAGVSQSPSNKVTEKGKDVELRCDPISGHTALYWYRQSLGQGLEFLIYFQGNSAPDKSGLPSDRFSAERTGGSVSTLTIQRTQQEDSAVYLCASSSLGQGGYEQYFGPGTRLTVT.

This chain joins TRBV5-4 and TRBJ2-3; TRBD1 matches at 9 bases. The ends lost 0 bases at V and 4 bases at J; junction bases unmatched: 3. The CDR3 spans 15 residues. CDR1 is SGHNT and CDR2 is YYREEE in the germline V gene (reference sequence). DNA of the CDR3: TGTGCCAGCAGCTTGGGACAGGGGGGGGCAGATACGCAGTATTTT. This gives the protein CASSLGQGGADTQYF.

V is TRBV2 and J is TRBJ2-3; no clear D gene. This CDR3 is built from 13 residues. Trimming took off 4 bases at V and 7 bases at J, with 12 bases between the two ends. In germline, CDR1 is SNHLY, CDR2 FYNNEI. CDR3 nucleotides: TGTGCCAGCAGTGGGGCCAGACCCCATACGCAGTATTTT. This sequence encodes CASSGARPHTQYF.

This clone appeared once. This same CDR3 is encoded by further DNA sequences in the sample. CDR3 bases: TGTGCCAGCACAGGGAACTATGGCTACACCTTC. Residues: CASTGNYGYTF. The rearrangement uses TRBV28 and TRBJ1-2; TRBD1 might be the D (5 bases). Trimming took 7 bases from V and 2 from J, leaving 5 bases between them. Germline loops: CDR1 MDHEN, CDR2 SYDVKM. The CDR3 totals 11 residues.

This clone appeared once. This rearrangement joins TRBV5-1 to TRBJ2-1, with 12 bases lining up with TRBD2. The CDR3 is 14 residues long. Losses at the gene ends were 6 bases for V and 4 bases for J; bases not matched to a gene: 2. From germline, CDR1 is SGHRS and CDR2 YFSETQ. The CDR3 spells CASTSGRAYNEQFF. The CDR3 bases are TGCGCCAGCACTAGCGGGAGGGCTTACAATGAGCAGTTCTTC.

The chain links TRBV19 to TRBJ1-5, with 7 bases matching TRBD1. J lost 6 bases, V lost 3 bases, and 5 bases had no gene match. Germline V gene data show CDR1 as LNHDA and CDR2 as SQIVND (reference sequence). CDR3 length: 14 residues. This CDR3 is CASSMNRGSQPQHF. The CDR3 nucleotides read TGTGCCAGTAGTATGAACAGGGGTAGTCAGCCCCAGCATTTT.

The chain links TRBV29-1 to TRBJ1-1; D is possibly TRBD1 (5 bases). The CDR3 extends over 14 amino acids. CDR1 and CDR2 (germline): SQVTM, ANQGSEA. V shed 3 bases and J shed 1 base, with 12 bases lying between them. In DNA, the CDR3 is TGCAGCGTTGATCAGGGAAGAACGAACACTGAAGCTTTCTTT. This encodes CSVDQGRTNTEAFF.

The chain couples TRBV9 to TRBJ1-6, with 8 positions matching TRBD1. The CDR3 runs to 16 residues. CDR1 and CDR2 (germline): SGDLS, YYNGEE. V shed 1 base, J shed 7 bases, and the junction held 7 bases outside the gene matches. The CDR3 loop is CASSVSDRAYNSPLHF. The CDR3 DNA reads TGTGCCAGCAGCGTATCGGACAGGGCTTACAATTCACCCCTCCACTTT.

This chain connects TRBV5-4 to TRBJ1-3, with D tentatively TRBD1 (6 bases). Germline V gene lookup returns CDR1 SGHNT and CDR2 YYREEE (reference sequence). This CDR3 region has 17 residues. V was trimmed by 2 bases and J by 0 bases, leaving 15 bases between them. The CDR3: CASSFRGPSLSGNTIYF. The CDR3 nucleotides are TGTGCCAGCAGCTTCAGGGGCCCCTCACTCTCTGGAAACACCATATATTTT.

The genes are TRBV4-3 and TRBJ2-5, with 15 positions matching TRBD2. J lost 4 bases, V lost 3 bases, and 12 bases had no gene match. The CDR3 loop spans 19 amino acids. Germline CDR1 LGHNA, CDR2 YSLEER. The CDR3: CASSQTGTSGGTQGETQYF. In DNA, the CDR3 is TGCGCCAGCAGCCAGACCGGGACTAGCGGGGGGACCCAGGGAGAGACCCAGTACTTC.

This clone was found a few times. V gene TRBV5-6 combines with J gene TRBJ1-1; 8 nucleotides line up with TRBD1. Looked up from germline, CDR1 is SGHDT and CDR2 is YYEEEE. V gave up 4 bases and J gave up 3 bases; unmatched junction bases: 2. The CDR3 length is 13 residues. CDR3 DNA: TGTGCCAGCAGCCAGGACAGGGACACTGAAGCTTTCTTT. It yields the protein CASSQDRDTEAFF.

The genes are TRBV5-1 and TRBJ2-7, with D possibly matching TRBD1 (6 bases). The CDR3 is made up of 13 amino acids. V gave up 8 bases and J gave up 2 bases, with 14 bases separating them. CDR1 and CDR2 from the germline V gene are SGHRS and YFSETQ. In DNA, the CDR3 is TGCGCCAGGCAATGTTGGGGGCCCTACGAGCAGTACTTC. Translated, it gives CARQCWGPYEQYF.

The chain links TRBV7-2 to TRBJ1-5, with D maybe TRBD1 (6 bases). V shed 5 bases and J shed 6 bases, with 17 bases lying between them. The CDR3 sequence is 15 residues long. The V gene's germline CDR1 is SGHTA and CDR2 FQGNSA. CDR3 bases: TGTGCCAGCAGCGTAGTATCAGGGGAGGGTCAGCCCCAGCATTTT. Protein product: CASSVVSGEGQPQHF.

This clone was seen only a few times. This chain connects TRBV2 to TRBJ1-5; D not resolved. V gave up 7 bases and J gave up 7 bases, with 14 bases separating them. CDR1 is SNHLY, CDR2 FYNNEI, per germline. The CDR3 is 13 amino acids. This chain's CDR3 is CASNPGRGQPQHF. The CDR3 region has the DNA TGTGCCAGCAATCCGGGCCGGGGACAGCCCCAGCATTTT.

The chain is built from TRBV4-2 and TRBJ2-5; TRBD1 is a possible D gene (6 bases). CDR3 size: 15 residues. Germline assignment: CDR1 LGHNA and CDR2 YNFKEQ. Trimming pared 1 base from V and 5 bases from J, leaving 14 bases between. The CDR3 loop is CASSQVADRGETQYF. CDR3 nucleotides: TGTGCCAGCAGCCAAGTCGCGGACAGAGGGGAGACCCAGTACTTC.

The chain joins TRBV9 to TRBJ1-6, with a possible D match to TRBD1 (5 bases). The CDR3 has 14 residues. Germline assignment: CDR1 SGDLS and CDR2 YYNGEE. V was clipped by 4 bases and J by 7 bases, with 12 bases between them. This chain's CDR3 is CASSLGAENSPLHF. In DNA, the CDR3 is TGTGCCAGCAGCCTTGGGGCGGAGAATTCACCCCTCCACTTT.